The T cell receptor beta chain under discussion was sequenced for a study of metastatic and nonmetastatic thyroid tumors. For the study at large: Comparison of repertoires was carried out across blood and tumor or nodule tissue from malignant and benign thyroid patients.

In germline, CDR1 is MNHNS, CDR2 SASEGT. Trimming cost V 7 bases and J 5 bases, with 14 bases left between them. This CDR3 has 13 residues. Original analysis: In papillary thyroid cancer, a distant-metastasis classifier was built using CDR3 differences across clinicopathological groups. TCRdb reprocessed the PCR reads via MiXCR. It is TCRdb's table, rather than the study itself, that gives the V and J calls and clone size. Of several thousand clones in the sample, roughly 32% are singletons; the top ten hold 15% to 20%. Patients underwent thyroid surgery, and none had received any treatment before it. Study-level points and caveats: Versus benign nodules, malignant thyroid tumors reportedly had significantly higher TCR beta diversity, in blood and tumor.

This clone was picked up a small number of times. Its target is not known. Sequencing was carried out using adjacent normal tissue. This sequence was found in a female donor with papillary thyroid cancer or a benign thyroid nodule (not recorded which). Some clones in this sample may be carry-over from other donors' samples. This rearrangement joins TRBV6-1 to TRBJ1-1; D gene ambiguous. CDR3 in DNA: TGTGCCAGCACCCGATCGCTGGGTACTGAAGCTTTCTTT. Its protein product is CASTRSLGTEAFF.